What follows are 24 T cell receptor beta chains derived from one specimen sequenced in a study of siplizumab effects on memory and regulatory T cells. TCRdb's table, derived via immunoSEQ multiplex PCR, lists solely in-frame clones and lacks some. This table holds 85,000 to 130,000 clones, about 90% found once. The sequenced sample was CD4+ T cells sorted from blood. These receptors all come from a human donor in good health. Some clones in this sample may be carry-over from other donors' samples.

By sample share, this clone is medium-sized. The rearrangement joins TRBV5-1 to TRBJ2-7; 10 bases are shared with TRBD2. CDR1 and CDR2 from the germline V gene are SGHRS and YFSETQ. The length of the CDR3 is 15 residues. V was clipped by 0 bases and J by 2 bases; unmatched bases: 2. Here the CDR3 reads CASSLDGTSAYEQYF. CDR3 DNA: TGCGCCAGCAGCTTGGATGGGACTAGCGCCTACGAGCAGTACTTC.

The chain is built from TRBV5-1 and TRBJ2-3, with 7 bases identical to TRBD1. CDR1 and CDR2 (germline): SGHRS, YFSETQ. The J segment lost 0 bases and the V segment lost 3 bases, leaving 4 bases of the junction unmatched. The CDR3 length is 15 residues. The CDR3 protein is CASSSDRVSTDTQYF. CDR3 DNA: TGCGCCAGCAGCTCCGACAGGGTGAGCACAGATACGCAGTATTTT.

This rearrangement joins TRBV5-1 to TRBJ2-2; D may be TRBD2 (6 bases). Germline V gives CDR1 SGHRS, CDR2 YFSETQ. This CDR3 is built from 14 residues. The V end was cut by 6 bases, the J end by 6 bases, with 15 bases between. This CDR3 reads CASNDGTWSGELFF. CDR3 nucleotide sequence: TGCGCCAGCAACGACGGGACTTGGTCCGGGGAGCTGTTTTTT.

The CDR3 nucleotides read TGTGCCAGCAGTTACGGGGCGGGAGACGCTGAAGCTTTCTTT. Translation: CASSYGAGDAEAFF. The chain joins TRBV6-5 to TRBJ1-1, with D perhaps TRBD1 (5 bases). This CDR3 is built from 14 residues. The V end was cut by 2 bases, the J end by 6 bases, with 13 bases between. CDR1 and CDR2 (germline): MNHEY, SVGAGI.

CDR3 DNA: TGCGCCAGCAGCCCGAAGAATAGCGGGGACGGCTATGAGCAGTTCTTC. Amino acid sequence: CASSPKNSGDGYEQFF. This chain links TRBV4-1 with TRBJ2-1, with TRBD2 matching over 8 bases. The CDR3 is 16 amino acids. Germline assignment: CDR1 MGHRA and CDR2 YSYEKL. The V gene end was trimmed by 4 bases and the J gene end by 8 bases; junction bases not matched to a gene: 13.

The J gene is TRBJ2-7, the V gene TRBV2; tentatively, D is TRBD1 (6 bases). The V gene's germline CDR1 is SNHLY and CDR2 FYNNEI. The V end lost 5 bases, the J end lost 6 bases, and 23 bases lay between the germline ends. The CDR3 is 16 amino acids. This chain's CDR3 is CASSFTTTGKGGEQYF. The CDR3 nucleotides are TGTGCCAGCAGTTTTACTACTACAGGGAAAGGTGGCGAGCAGTACTTC.

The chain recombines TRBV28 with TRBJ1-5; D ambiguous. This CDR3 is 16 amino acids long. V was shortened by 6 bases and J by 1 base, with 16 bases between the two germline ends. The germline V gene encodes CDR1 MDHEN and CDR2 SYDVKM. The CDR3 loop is CASSAASGASNQPQHF. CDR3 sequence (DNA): TGTGCCAGCAGCGCGGCCTCCGGAGCCAGCAATCAGCCCCAGCATTTT.

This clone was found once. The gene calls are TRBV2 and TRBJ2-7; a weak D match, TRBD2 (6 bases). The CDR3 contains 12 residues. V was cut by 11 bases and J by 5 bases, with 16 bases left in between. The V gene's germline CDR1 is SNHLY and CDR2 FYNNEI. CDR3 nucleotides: TGTGCCGGCCGGAGGGAGTCCCACGAGCAGTACTTC. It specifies CAGRRESHEQYF. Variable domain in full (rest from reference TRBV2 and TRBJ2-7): EPEVTQTPSHQVTQMGQEVILRCVPISNHLYFYWYRQILGQKVEFLVSFYNNEISEKSEIFDDQFSVERPDGSNFTLKIRSTKLEDSAMYFCAGRRESHEQYFGPGTRLTVT.

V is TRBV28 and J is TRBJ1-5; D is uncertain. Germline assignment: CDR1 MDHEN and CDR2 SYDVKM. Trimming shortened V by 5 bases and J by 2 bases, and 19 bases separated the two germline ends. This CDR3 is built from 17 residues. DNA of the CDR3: TGTGCCAGCAGTCCCCACTTGGGGTCGGTTGGCAATCAGCCCCAGCATTTT. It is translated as CASSPHLGSVGNQPQHF. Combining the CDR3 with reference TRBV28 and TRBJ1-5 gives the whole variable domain DVKVTQSSRYLVKRTGEKVFLECVQDMDHENMFWYRQDPGLGLRLIYFSYDVKMKEKGDIPEGYSVSREKKERFSLILESASTNQTSMYLCASSPHLGSVGNQPQHFGDGTRLSIL.

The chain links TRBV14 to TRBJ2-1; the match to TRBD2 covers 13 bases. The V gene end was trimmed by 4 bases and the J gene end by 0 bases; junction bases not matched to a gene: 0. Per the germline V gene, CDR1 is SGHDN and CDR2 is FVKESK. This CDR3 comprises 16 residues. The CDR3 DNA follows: TGTGCCAGCAGCCGGACTAGCGGGAGCTCCTACAATGAGCAGTTCTTC. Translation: CASSRTSGSSYNEQFF.

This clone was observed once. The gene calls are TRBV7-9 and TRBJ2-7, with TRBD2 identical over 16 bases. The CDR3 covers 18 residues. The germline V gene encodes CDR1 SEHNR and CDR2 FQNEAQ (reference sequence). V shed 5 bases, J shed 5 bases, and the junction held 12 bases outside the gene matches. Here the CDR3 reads CASSKRPGLAGGPHEQYF. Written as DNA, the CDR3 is TGTGCCAGCAGCAAACGTCCGGGACTAGCGGGAGGGCCCCACGAGCAGTACTTC.

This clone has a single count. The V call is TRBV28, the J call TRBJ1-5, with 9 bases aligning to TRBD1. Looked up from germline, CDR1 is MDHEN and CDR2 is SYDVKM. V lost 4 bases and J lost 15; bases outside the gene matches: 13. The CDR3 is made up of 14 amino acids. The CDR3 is CASSSAGTGIIRHF. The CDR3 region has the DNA TGTGCCAGCAGTTCCGCCGGGACAGGGATTATTAGGCATTTT.

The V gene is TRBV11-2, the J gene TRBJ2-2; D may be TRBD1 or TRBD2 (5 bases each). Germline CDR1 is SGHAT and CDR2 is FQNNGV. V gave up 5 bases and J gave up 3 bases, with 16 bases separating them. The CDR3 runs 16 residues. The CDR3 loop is CASSPLRDGDTGELFF. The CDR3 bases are TGTGCCAGCAGCCCACTCCGGGACGGTGACACCGGGGAGCTGTTTTTT.

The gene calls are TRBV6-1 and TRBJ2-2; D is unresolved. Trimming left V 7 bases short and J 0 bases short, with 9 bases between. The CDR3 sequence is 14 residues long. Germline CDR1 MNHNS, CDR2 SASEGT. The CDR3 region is CASKLDPNTGELFF. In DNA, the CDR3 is TGTGCCAGCAAATTGGATCCGAACACCGGGGAGCTGTTTTTT.

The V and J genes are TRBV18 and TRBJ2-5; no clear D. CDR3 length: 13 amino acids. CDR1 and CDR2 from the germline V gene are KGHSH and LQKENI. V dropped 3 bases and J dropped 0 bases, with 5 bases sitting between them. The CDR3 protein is CASSPLDQETQYF. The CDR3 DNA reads TGTGCCAGCTCACCTTTAGACCAAGAGACCCAGTACTTC.

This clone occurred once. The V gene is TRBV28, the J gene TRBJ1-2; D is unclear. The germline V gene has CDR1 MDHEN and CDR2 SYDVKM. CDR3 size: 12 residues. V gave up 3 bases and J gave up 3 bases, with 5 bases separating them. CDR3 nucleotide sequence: TGTGCCAGCAGTTTTTGGGACTATGGCTACACCTTC. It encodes CASSFWDYGYTF.

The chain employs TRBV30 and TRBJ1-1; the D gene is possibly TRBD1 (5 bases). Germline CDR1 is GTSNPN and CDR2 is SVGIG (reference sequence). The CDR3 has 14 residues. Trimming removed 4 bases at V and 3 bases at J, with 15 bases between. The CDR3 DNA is TGTGCCTGGACCGGAGTGGGGGGTTACACTGAAGCTTTCTTT. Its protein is CAWTGVGGYTEAFF.

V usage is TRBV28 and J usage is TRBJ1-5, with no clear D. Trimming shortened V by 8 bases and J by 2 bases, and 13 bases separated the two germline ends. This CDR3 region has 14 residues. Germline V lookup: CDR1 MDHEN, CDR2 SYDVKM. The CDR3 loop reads CASGLGLGNQPQHF. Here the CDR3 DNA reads TGTGCCAGCGGTCTCGGACTCGGCAATCAGCCCCAGCATTTT.

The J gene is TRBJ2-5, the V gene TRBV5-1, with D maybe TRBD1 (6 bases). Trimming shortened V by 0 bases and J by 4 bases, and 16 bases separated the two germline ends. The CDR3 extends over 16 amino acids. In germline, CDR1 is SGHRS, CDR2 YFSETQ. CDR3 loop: CASSLVATQGGETQYF. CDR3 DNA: TGCGCCAGCAGCTTGGTAGCGACCCAAGGGGGAGAGACCCAGTACTTC.

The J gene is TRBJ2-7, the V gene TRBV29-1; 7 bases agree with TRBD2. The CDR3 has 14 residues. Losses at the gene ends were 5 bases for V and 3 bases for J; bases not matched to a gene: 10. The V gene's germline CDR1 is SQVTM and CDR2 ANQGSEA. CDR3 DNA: TGCAGCGTTTCTAGCGGCTCCCTGAACTACGAGCAGTACTTC. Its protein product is CSVSSGSLNYEQYF.

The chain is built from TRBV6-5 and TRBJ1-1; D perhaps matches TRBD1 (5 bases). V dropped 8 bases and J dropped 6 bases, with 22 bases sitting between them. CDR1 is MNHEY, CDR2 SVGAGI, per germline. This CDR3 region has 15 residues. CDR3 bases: TGTGCCAGCCGGGACTACGGAAAAAAAAACCCTGAAGCTTTCTTT. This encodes CASRDYGKKNPEAFF.

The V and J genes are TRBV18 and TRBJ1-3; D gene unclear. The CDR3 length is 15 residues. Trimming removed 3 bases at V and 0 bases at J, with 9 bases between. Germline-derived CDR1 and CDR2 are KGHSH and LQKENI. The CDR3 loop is CASSPDQLSGNTIYF. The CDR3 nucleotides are TGTGCCAGCTCACCTGACCAGCTCTCTGGAAACACCATATATTTT.

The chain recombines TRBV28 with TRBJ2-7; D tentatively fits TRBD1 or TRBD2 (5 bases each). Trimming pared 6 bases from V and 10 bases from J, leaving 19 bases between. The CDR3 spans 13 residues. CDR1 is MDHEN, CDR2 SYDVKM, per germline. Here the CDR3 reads CASRYNGAGKQYF. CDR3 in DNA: TGTGCCAGCAGATACAACGGGGCGGGTAAACAGTACTTC.

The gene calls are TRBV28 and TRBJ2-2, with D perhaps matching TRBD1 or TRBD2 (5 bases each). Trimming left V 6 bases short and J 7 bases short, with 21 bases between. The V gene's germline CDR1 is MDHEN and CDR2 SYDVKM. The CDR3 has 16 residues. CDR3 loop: CASRDPAGRGGGELFF. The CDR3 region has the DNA TGTGCCAGCAGGGACCCGGCAGGGCGTGGGGGCGGGGAGCTGTTTTTT.